The clone carrying this TCR beta chain was counted at least ten times. This CDR3 contains 15 residues. Germline V gene lookup returns CDR1 MNHEY and CDR2 SVGEGT. V dropped 5 bases and J dropped 3; count of bases not matched to a gene: 8. The data derive from a study of early T cells in non-severe SARS-CoV-2 infection. Separate cDNA molecules each had unique molecular identifiers attached to them. TCRdb re-analysed the 5' RACE reads in MiXCR, keeping a single row per CDR3 protein. The table lists fewer than 80,000 distinct CDR3 sequences, around a tenth of them singletons. This chain links TRBV6-2 or TRBV6-3 with TRBJ2-5, with 8 bases matching TRBD1. The sequenced sample consisted of whole blood. This clonotype originated in an adult who was a healthcare worker with PCR-confirmed SARS-CoV-2 infection or an uninfected control (not recorded which). CDR3: CASSIPTGVKETQYF. The CDR3 DNA reads as TGTGCCAGCAGTATTCCGACAGGGGTGAAAGAGACCCAGTACTTC.